This is a list of T cell receptor beta chains from one sample in a study of T cell responses to AZD1222 COVID-19 vaccine. Profiling relied on immunoSEQ multiplex PCR, and the TCRdb table lists in-frame clones only, not all of them. The sample gives around 200,000 clones, around 88% of which show up once; 0.49% is in the top ten. Specimen: peripheral blood, collected on day 0 of AZD1222 vaccination. These receptor sequences come from an adult in good health. Both conserved end residues are part of each CDR3. Each record gives: D gene, V gene, clone size, J gene, CDR3 protein, CDR3 DNA. A D gene is named only where the DNA matches it firmly. Size tells how often a clone was seen (once, few, many) or the class of an expanded clone, and some rows leave it out.

NA	TRBV28	NA	TRBJ2-7	CASSLGPRGSYEQYF	TGTGCCAGCAGTTTAGGCCCCCGGGGGTCCTACGAGCAGTACTTC
NA	TRBV27	NA	TRBJ2-5	CASAPSSYRAGTQYF	TGTGCCAGCGCGCCATCCTCTTACAGGGCGGGGACCCAGTACTTC
TRBD1	TRBV11-2	NA	TRBJ1-2	CASSLDLFGTGNYGYTF	TGTGCCAGCAGCTTAGATCTCTTCGGGACAGGGAACTATGGCTACACCTTC
NA	TRBV14	NA	TRBJ1-1	CASSQLTLTLNTEAFF	TGTGCCAGCAGCCAATTAACTCTGACGTTGAACACTGAAGCTTTCTTT
NA	TRBV12-5	once	TRBJ2-7	CASGLDSPGYEQYF	TGTGCTAGTGGTTTGGACAGTCCGGGCTACGAGCAGTACTTC
TRBD1	TRBV10-1	NA	TRBJ2-3	CASSVQGASDTQYF	TGCGCCAGCAGTGTTCAGGGGGCATCAGATACGCAGTATTTT
TRBD1	TRBV12-3/TRBV12-4	NA	TRBJ1-1	CASSLGGQGNAFF	TGTGCCAGCAGTTTAGGGGGACAGGGGAATGCTTTCTTT
NA	TRBV5-1	NA	TRBJ1-2	CASSLGADYGYTF	TGCGCCAGCAGCTTAGGGGCGGACTATGGCTACACCTTC
NA	TRBV27	NA	TRBJ2-2	CARSPTLGRDTGELFF	TGTGCCAGGAGTCCCACCCTGGGCCGAGACACCGGGGAGCTGTTTTTT
NA	TRBV28	NA	TRBJ1-5	CASSLGGANQPQHF	TGTGCCAGCAGTTTGGGGGGGGCCAATCAGCCCCAGCATTTT
NA	TRBV28	NA	TRBJ1-6	CASSSQTEYNSPLHF	TGTGCCAGCAGTTCCCAGACGGAATATAATTCACCCCTCCACTTT
NA	TRBV6-2/TRBV6-3	once	TRBJ1-6	CASSYSGGNSPLHF	TGTGCCAGCAGTTACTCCGGGGGGAACTCACCCCTCCACTTT
NA	TRBV6-6	NA	TRBJ1-4	CASSYRGGEKLFF	TGTGCCAGCAGTTACAGGGGGGGTGAAAAACTGTTTTTT